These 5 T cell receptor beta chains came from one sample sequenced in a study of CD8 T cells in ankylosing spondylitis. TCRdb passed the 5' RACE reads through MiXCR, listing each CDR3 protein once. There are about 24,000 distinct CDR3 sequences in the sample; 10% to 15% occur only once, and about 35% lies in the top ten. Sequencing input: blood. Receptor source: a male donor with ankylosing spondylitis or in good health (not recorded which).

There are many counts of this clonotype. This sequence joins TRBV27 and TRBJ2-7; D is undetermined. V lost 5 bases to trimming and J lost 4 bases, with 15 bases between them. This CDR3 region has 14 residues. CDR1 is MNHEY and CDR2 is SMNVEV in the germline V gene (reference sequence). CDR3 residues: CASSPGQSPYEQYF. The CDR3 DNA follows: TGTGCCAGCAGTCCCGGGCAAAGCCCTTACGAGCAGTACTTC.

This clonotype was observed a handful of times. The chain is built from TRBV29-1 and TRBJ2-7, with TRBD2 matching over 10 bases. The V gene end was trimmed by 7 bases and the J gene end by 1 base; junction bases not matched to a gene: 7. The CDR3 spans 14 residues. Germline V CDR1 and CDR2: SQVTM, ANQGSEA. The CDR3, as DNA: TGCAGCGCCGCGGGGGGACTAGCGTCCTACGAGCAGTACTTC. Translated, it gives CSAAGGLASYEQYF.

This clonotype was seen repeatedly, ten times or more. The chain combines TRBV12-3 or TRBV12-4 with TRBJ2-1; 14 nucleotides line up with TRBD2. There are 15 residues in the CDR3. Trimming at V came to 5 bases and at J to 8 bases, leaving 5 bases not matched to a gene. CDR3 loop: CASSPGLAGDHEQFF. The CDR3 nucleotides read TGTGCCAGCAGTCCGGGACTAGCGGGAGACCATGAGCAGTTCTTC.

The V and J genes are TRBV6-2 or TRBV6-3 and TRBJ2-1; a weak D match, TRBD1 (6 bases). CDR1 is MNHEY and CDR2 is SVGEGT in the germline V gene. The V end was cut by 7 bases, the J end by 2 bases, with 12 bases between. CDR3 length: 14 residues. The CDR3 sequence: CASKTGHPYNEQFF. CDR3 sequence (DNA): TGTGCCAGCAAGACGGGACACCCCTACAATGAGCAGTTCTTC.

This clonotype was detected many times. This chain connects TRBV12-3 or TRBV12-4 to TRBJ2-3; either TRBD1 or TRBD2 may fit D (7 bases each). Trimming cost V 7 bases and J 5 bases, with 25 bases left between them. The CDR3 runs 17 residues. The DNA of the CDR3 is TGTGCCAGCACGTTCGAGGGAGGGGGCCGGAGCGGAGATACGCAGTATTTT. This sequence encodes CASTFEGGGRSGDTQYF.